These T cell receptor beta chains were read from a single sample in a study of cytotoxic CD8 clonotypes in ibrutinib-treated CLL. Sequenced by immunoSEQ multiplex PCR; TCRdb stores in-frame clones only, minus some. The repertoire has around 130,000 clones, 84% of them found once; the top ten carry about 3.3%. The source material was PBMCs, sampled after 24 months of ibrutinib treatment. The receptor set was obtained from a human donor with chronic lymphocytic leukemia. Each CDR3 is given with its conserved first and last residue. The D gene is left open where the match is weak. Rows give clone size only sometimes, using once, few, many, or a class for an expanded clone.

j_call d_call clone_size v_call cdr3_nt cdr3_aa
TRBJ2-5 NA once TRBV7-8 TGTGCCAGCAGCGACCGGACAGCGGCCCAAGAGACCCAGTACTTC CASSDRTAAQETQYF
TRBJ1-1 NA NA TRBV30 TGTGCCTGGAGTCGAGGGGCGAACACTGAAGCTTTCTTT CAWSRGANTEAFF
TRBJ2-3 TRBD2 NA TRBV9 TGTGCCAGCAGCGATAGACTAGCTTCGCATACGCAGTATTTT CASSDRLASHTQYF
TRBJ1-2 NA NA TRBV28 TGTGCCAGCAGTTTAGCCGGGCAAGACTATCGGTATGGCTACACCTTC CASSLAGQDYRYGYTF
TRBJ2-3 NA once TRBV7-9 TGTGCCAGCAGCTTAGGATCTAGCACAGATACGCAGTATTTT CASSLGSSTDTQYF
TRBJ2-3 NA once TRBV7-9 TGTGCCAGCAGCTTAGGATCGAGGGGGAGCCGGCCAGATACGCAGTATTTT CASSLGSRGSRPDTQYF
TRBJ1-4 NA NA TRBV27 TGTGCCAGCAGTTTGGTTGGTGGGGAAAAACTGTTTTTT CASSLVGGEKLFF
TRBJ2-7 NA NA TRBV7-9 TGTGCCAGCAGCCTACAGGGTATAGGGAGCCACGAGCAGTACTTC CASSLQGIGSHEQYF
TRBJ2-3 NA NA TRBV6-6 TGTGCCAGCAGTTACTCCAGCGGAGATACGCAGTATTTT CASSYSSGDTQYF
TRBJ2-7 TRBD2 NA TRBV7-2 TGTGCCAGCAGCTTAATGCGGGGGGACCGCGAGCAGTACTTC CASSLMRGDREQYF
TRBJ1-6 TRBD1 NA TRBV27 TGTGCTAGCAGTTTATGGACCCAACAGGGGTGGGTTTCACCCCTCCACTTT CASSLWTQQGWVSPLHF